Detailed here is one T cell receptor beta chain. Its antigen is not yet known. No much larger clonotype is one base removed from it; base qualities were not supplied. The sample belongs to a study of blood T cell repertoires in COVID-19 (dated by TCRdb to about 2020). Study-level background: The collaborator samples originated in the United States, Italy and Spain and spanned the acute and convalescent phases of COVID-19. The material from the prospective study consisted of cDNA or gDNA derived from T cells, B-cell-depleted T cells, or PBMCs. Subjects who had been exposed to COVID-19, were actively infected with it, or had recovered from it provided the deeply sampled blood TCRbeta repertoires that made up the dataset. The repertoires were released in a freely available public database intended as a resource for research on the immune response to SARS-CoV-2. The samples were drawn from two sources: the first 160 participants of the ongoing ImmuneRACE study, and 1,200 or so subjects contributed by 6 global collaborators. A de-identified subject ID, COVID-19 status, age in years and sex were almost always included in the sample metadata. Where HLA class I and class II types were available, the types were taken from metadata supplied by the sample provider, not from assay-based typing. Paper-wide results and their limitations: How much clinical and demographic metadata was included differed by source and by participant, and the metadata was provided uncurated.

Including cysteine and phenylalanine, the CDR3 has 17 amino acids. Here the CDR3 DNA is all that survives: 51 bases in frame from base 1. CDR1 and CDR2, looked up from the germline V gene (reference sequence), are MNHEY and SMNVEV. The V end gives up 4 bases and the J end 0 bases, leaving 11 bases in the junction not matched to a gene. TCRbeta CDR3 regions were amplified from genomic DNA by means of the immunoSEQ Assay, a bias-controlled multiplex PCR. In the original analysis: Within the assay, amplification of reference gene primers was used to estimate how many nucleated cells each sample contained. Sequence reads were collapsed and filtered to measure the absolute abundance of every unique TCRbeta CDR3 rearrangement. Productive Simpson clonality was computed per sample as the square root of Simpson's diversity index over productive rearrangements. Imported from immuneACCESS, the table was reduced by TCRdb to in-frame sequences with V and J called. These copies leave out some clones; in studies compared against another copy, an unresolved V gene accounts for under half, and the cause of the remainder is not known. The DNA was the basis for D and trimming; V, J and clone size are from that table. The sample profile shows approximately 240,000 clones; around 85% of them were found once. In total, the top ten clones hold roughly 4% of the sample.

Each collaborating institution followed its own protocols to collect whole blood in K2EDTA tubes. Collaborator samples were shipped for TCRbeta analysis as frozen whole blood, isolated PBMCs, or DNA extracted from either sample type. This receptor was identified in a woman between 40 and 55 years old with active or convalescent COVID-19. Sequences were obtained from peripheral blood. The V and J segments used are TRBV27 and TRBJ1-1, and TRBD1 aligns with 7 junction nucleotides. Here is the DNA: TGTGCCAGCAGTTCGCAATTACCGGGACAGATGAACACTGAAGCTTTCTTT. Its protein reads: CASSSQLPGQMNTEAFF.